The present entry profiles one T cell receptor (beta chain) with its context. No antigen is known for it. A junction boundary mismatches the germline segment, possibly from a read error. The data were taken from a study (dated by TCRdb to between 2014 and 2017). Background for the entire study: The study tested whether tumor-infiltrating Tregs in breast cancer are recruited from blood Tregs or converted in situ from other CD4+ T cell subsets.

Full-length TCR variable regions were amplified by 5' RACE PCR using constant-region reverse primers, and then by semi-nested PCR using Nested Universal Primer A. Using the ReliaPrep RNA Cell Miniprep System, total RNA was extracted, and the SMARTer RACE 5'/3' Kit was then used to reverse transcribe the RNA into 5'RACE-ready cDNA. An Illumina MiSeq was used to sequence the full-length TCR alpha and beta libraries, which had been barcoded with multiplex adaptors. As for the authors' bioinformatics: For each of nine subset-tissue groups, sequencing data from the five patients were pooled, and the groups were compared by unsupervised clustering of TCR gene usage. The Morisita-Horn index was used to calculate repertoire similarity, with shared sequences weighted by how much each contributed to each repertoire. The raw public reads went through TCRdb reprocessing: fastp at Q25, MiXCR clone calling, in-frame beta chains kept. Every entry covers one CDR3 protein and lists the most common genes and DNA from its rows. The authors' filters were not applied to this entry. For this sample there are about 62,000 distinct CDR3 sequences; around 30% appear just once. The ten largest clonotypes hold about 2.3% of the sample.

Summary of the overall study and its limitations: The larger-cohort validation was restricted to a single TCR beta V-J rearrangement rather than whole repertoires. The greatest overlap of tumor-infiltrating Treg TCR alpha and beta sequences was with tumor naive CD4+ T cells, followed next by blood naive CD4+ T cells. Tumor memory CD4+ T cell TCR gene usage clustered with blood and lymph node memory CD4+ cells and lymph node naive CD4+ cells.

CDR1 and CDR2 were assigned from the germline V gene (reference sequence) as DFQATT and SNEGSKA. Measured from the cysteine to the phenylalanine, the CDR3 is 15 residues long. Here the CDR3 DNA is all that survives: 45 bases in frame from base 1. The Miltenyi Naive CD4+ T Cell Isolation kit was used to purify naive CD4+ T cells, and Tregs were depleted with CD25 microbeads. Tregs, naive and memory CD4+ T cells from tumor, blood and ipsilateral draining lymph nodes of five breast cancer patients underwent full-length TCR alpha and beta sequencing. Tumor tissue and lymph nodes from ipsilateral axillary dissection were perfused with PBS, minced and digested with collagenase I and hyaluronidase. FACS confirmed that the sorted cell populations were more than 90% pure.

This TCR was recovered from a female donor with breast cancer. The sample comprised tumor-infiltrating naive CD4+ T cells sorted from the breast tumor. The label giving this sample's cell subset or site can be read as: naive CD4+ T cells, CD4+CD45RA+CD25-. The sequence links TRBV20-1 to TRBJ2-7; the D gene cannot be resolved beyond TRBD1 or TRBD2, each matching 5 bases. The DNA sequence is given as TGCAGTGCTGGAGATGAGGCGCAGGGACCCTACGAGCAGTACTTC. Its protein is CSAGDEAQGPYEQYF.